These 8 T cell receptor beta chains share one sample of origin, sequenced in a study of CD8+CD57+ T cells in acquired aplastic anemia. CDR3 and TCR beta VDJ profiling relied on a genomic DNA template. TCRdb reprocessed the reads via MiXCR and lists one record per CDR3 protein. In the table there are some 290,000 distinct CDR3 sequences, roughly 50% of which are singletons. Source material: sorted CD4+, CD8+, or CD8+CD57+ T cells (not recorded which) from PBMCs. All receptors come from a human donor with severe aplastic anemia or a healthy control (not recorded which).

The chain links TRBV10-2 to TRBJ1-5; 7 nucleotides agree with TRBD1. Germline V gives CDR1 WSHSY, CDR2 SAAADI. Trimming took 5 bases from V and 7 from J; bases not matched to a gene: 11. The CDR3 spans 15 residues. For the CDR3, the DNA is TGCGCCAGCAGTCCCGGGACAGACAAAGGGCAGCCCCAGCATTTT. This codes for CASSPGTDKGQPQHF.

The chain employs TRBV5-1 and TRBJ2-7; D may be TRBD1 (6 bases). Germline lookup yields CDR1 SGHRS and CDR2 YFSETQ. V was cut by 4 bases and J by 0 bases, with 17 bases left in between. The CDR3 covers 16 residues. The CDR3 loop is CASSTDTGTYSYEQYF. CDR3 nucleotide sequence: TGCGCCAGCAGCACGGACACCGGGACATACTCCTACGAGCAGTACTTC.

V gene TRBV20-1 combines with J gene TRBJ2-1, with 11 bases lining up with TRBD2. The germline CDR1 and CDR2 sequences are DFQATT and SNEGSKA (reference sequence). The CDR3 is 16 residues long. J was trimmed by 8 bases and V by 1 base; bases with no gene match: 10. CDR3 nucleotides: TGCAGTGCTAGAGTACGACTAGCGGGATGGGCCCATGAGCAGTTCTTC. It yields the protein CSARVRLAGWAHEQFF.

The chain links TRBV19 to TRBJ2-1; 8 bases line up with TRBD2. The germline CDR1 and CDR2 sequences are LNHDA and SQIVND (reference sequence). CDR3 length: 13 amino acids. J gave up 6 bases and V 10 bases, and 8 bases lay outside the gene matches. CDR3 protein: CATQPGGPNEQFF. The CDR3 nucleotides read TGTGCCACCCAACCGGGGGGGCCCAATGAGCAGTTCTTC.

A word on this clonotype: A junction end diverges from the germline sequence, so it may reflect a read error. The V call is TRBV10-3, the J call TRBJ2-7; D may be TRBD1 (5 bases). The CDR3 runs to 15 residues. Germline V gene sequence: CDR1 ENHRY, CDR2 SYGVKD. DNA of the CDR3: TGTGACATCAGTGAGTTTGGGCAGGGTGCAGACGAGCAGTACTTC. Amino acids: CDISEFGQGADEQYF.

The rearrangement links TRBV29-1 to TRBJ2-1, with TRBD1 as a possible D gene (6 bases). The CDR3 is made up of 17 amino acids. The V gene lost 0 bases and the J gene lost 3 bases, with 18 bases spanning the gap. CDR1 SQVTM and CDR2 ANQGSEA come from the germline V gene. The CDR3 DNA sequence: TGCAGCGTTGAAGAACCGCATGAAGCAGGGGACTACAATGAGCAGTTCTTC. Amino acids: CSVEEPHEAGDYNEQFF.

The gene calls are TRBV7-9 and TRBJ2-2, with D perhaps TRBD1 (5 bases). V was clipped by 2 bases and J by 5 bases, with 9 bases between them. This CDR3 contains 14 residues. CDR1 is SEHNR and CDR2 is FQNEAQ in the germline V gene (reference sequence). The CDR3: CASSLYTGTGELFF. CDR3 nucleotides: TGTGCCAGCAGCTTATATACAGGAACCGGGGAGCTGTTTTTT.

This chain uses TRBV10-3 with TRBJ2-7, with no clear D. The CDR3 has 13 amino acids. V was shortened by 0 bases and J by 2 bases, with 5 bases between the two germline ends. Germline assignment: CDR1 ENHRY and CDR2 SYGVKD. Here the CDR3 reads CAISESATYEQYF. The CDR3 DNA is TGTGCCATCAGTGAGTCAGCAACCTACGAGCAGTACTTC.